This TCR beta chain appears in the sequencing data of a study of quantifying T cell responses using KT2 cells. Overall study: Reverse transcription used primers in the TCR alpha and beta constant regions.

The cDNA 3' end received a ligated oligonucleotide with a UMI. The first PCR ran approximately 4 cycles with an equimolar RC1.1 and RC1.2 beta primer mix. MiXCR, run by TCRdb on the UMI-ligation and nested PCR reads, gives a single entry per CDR3 protein. The data contain around 56,000 distinct CDR3 sequences, 9% to 15% of them singletons. The sample is PBMC spiked with counted cells of clone KT2. This clonotype was observed a handful of times. CDR1 SGHDT and CDR2 YYEEEE come from the germline V gene. Trimming took off 1 base at V and 8 bases at J, with 6 bases between the two ends. The CDR3 is 12 residues long.

This sequence was found in a human donor. Input material: PBMCs spiked with cells of the T cell clone KT2. The rearrangement joins TRBV5-6 to TRBJ2-2; no definite D call. CDR3 loop: CASSLFPGELFF. DNA for the CDR3: TGTGCCAGCAGCTTGTTCCCTGGGGAGCTGTTTTTT.